The rows below give T cell receptor beta chains drawn from one sample of a study of cytomegalovirus exposure and HLA in healthy donors. TCRdb keeps only in-frame clones here, not all; method: immunoSEQ multiplex PCR. The profile shows about 63,000 clones, around 89% of them singletons. The sequencing sample was made of PBMCs. All receptors derive from a young woman in good health and CMV-seronegative. Both conserved end residues are part of each CDR3. The D gene is left open where the match is weak. Clone size, where shown, is once, few, many, or a class for clones that have expanded.

.	TRBV6-1	TRBJ2-7	.	TGTGCCAGCAGTGAAGAAGGGGGAGCACCGTCCTACGAGCAGTACTTC	CASSEEGGAPSYEQYF
.	TRBV4-2	TRBJ2-7	.	TGTGCCAGCAGCCAAGAGTGGGCAGCTTACGAGCAGTACTTC	CASSQEWAAYEQYF
.	TRBV21-1	TRBJ2-1	.	TGTGCCAGCAGCAAAGTTAAGTGGACTAGCGGGAGGGCCCTACAAGATAATGAGCAGTTCTTC	CASSKVKWTSGRALQDNEQFF
TRBD1	TRBV5-1	TRBJ2-7	.	TGCGCCAGCTCACCCCAACCGGGACAGGGTTTATCCCACGAGCAGTACTTC	CASSPQPGQGLSHEQYF
TRBD2	TRBV2	TRBJ2-3	.	TGTGCCAGCAGCGTAGCGGGGGGGCTTCAGGGCGTAACGCAGTATTTT	CASSVAGGLQGVTQYF
TRBD2	TRBV5-1	TRBJ2-1	.	TGCGCCAGCAGCCAGTACGGGGGGGGCGCAGGAAATGAGCAGTTCTTC	CASSQYGGGAGNEQFF
.	TRBV9	TRBJ1-2	once	TGTGCCAGCAGCGTAGAAGCCAGGGCGAACTATGGCTACACCTTC	CASSVEARANYGYTF
.	TRBV21-1	TRBJ1-5	.	TGTGCCAGCAGCACCTCCTGCGGCAATCAGCCCCAGCATTTT	CASSTSCGNQPQHF
TRBD1	TRBV5-1	TRBJ2-3	.	TGCGCCAGCAGCTTGGCGGGTACAGGGGGGACAGATACGCAGTATTTT	CASSLAGTGGTDTQYF
.	TRBV27	TRBJ2-7	.	TGTGCCAGCGCCTCCGGAGGAGAATGGCGAAACCCCTCCTACGAGCAGTACTTC	CASASGGEWRNPSYEQYF
.	TRBV28	TRBJ1-2	.	TGTGCCAGCACCACCGGGGGGGGTCTCTATGGCTACACCTTC	CASTTGGGLYGYTF
.	TRBV4-2	TRBJ2-7	.	TGTGCCAGCAGCCAAGCAAGTGAGTTCCCCCCGTCCTACGAGCAGTACTTC	CASSQASEFPPSYEQYF
.	TRBV6-5	TRBJ2-3	.	TGTGCCAGCAGTACCCGACTCCCAGATACGCAGTATTTT	CASSTRLPDTQYF
.	TRBV11-2	TRBJ2-7	.	TGTGCCAGCAGCTCGCTCAGGGGACCGGGGGGTTACGAGCAGTACTTC	CASSSLRGPGGYEQYF
TRBD1	TRBV5-6	TRBJ1-5	.	TGTGCCAGCAGCTTCGGGCAGGGGGCTCAGCCCCAGCATTTT	CASSFGQGAQPQHF
TRBD2	TRBV27	TRBJ2-7	.	TGTGCCAGCAGTCATCATACTAGCGGACAAAACTACGAGCAGTACTTC	CASSHHTSGQNYEQYF